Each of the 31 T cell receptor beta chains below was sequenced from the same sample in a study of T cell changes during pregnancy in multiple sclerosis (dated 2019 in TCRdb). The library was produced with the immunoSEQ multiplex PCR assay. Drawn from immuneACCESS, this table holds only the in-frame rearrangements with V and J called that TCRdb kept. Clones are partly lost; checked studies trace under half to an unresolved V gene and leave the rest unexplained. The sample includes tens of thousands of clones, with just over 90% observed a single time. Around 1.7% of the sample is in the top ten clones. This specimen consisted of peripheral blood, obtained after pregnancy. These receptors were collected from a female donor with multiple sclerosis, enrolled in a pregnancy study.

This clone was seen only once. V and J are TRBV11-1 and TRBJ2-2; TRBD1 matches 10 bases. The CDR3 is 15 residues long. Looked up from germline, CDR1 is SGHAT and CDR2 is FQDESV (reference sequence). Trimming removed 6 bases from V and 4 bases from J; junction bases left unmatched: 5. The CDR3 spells CASSRTGGVTGELFF. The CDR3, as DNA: TGTGCCAGCAGTCGGACAGGGGGTGTCACCGGGGAGCTGTTTTTT.

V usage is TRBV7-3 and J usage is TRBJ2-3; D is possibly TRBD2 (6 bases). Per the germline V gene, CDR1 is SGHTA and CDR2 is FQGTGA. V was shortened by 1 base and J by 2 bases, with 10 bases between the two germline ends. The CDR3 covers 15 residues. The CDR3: CASSLNRGNTDTQYF. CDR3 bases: TGTGCCAGCAGCTTAAATCGCGGGAACACAGATACGCAGTATTTT.

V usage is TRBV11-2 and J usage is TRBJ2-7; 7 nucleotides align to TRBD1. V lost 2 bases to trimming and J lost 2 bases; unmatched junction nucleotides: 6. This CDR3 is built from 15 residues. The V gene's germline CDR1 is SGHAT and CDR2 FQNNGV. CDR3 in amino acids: CASSLLRQGAYEQYF. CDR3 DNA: TGTGCCAGCAGCTTACTGCGGCAGGGGGCCTACGAGCAGTACTTC.

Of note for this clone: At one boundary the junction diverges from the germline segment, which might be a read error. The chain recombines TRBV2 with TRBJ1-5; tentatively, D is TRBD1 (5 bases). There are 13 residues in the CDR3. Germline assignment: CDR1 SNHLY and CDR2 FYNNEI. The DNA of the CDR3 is TGTGCCAGCAGGGAAGACAGTGATCAGCCCCAGCATTTT. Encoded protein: CASREDSDQPQHF.

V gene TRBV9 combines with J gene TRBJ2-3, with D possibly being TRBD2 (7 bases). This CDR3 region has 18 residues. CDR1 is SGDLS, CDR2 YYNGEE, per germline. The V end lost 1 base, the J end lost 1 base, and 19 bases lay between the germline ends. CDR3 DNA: TGTGCCAGCAGCGTACGGGGGGATGGGGGGGCCCGCACAGATACGCAGTATTTT. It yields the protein CASSVRGDGGARTDTQYF.

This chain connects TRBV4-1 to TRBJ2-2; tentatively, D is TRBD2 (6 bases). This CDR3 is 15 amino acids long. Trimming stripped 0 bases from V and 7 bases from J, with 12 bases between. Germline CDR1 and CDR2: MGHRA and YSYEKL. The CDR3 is CASSQESGRSGELFF. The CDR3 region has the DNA TGCGCCAGCAGCCAAGAAAGTGGGAGGAGCGGGGAGCTGTTTTTT.

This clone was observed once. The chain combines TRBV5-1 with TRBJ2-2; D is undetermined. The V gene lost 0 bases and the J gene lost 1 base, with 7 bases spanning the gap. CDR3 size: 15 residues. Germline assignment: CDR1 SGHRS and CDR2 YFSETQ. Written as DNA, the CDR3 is TGCGCCAGCAGCTTGGGAGCTTTGAACACCGGGGAGCTGTTTTTT. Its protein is CASSLGALNTGELFF.

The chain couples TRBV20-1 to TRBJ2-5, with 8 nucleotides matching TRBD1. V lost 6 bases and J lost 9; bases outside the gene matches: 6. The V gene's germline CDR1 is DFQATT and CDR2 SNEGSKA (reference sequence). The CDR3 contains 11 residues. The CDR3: CSAPSGGAQYF. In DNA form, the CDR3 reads TGCAGTGCGCCCTCAGGGGGCGCCCAGTACTTC.

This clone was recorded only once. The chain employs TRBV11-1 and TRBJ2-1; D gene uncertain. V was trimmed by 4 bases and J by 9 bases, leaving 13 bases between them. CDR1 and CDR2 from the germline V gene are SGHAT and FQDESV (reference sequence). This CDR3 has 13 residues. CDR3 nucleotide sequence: TGTGCCAGCAGCTCACAATCCGTTGGTGAGCAGTTCTTC. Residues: CASSSQSVGEQFF.

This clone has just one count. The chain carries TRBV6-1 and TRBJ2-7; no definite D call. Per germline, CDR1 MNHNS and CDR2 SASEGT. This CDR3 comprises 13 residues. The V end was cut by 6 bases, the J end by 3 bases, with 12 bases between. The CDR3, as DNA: TGTGCCAGCAGGTTGGAGATCCACTACGAGCAGTACTTC. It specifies CASRLEIHYEQYF.

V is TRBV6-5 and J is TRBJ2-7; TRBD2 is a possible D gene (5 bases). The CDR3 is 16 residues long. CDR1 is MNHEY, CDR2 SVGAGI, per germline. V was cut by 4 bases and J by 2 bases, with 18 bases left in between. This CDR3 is CASSSGRSQIPYEQYF. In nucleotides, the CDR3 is TGTGCCAGCAGTTCGGGGAGATCGCAAATCCCCTACGAGCAGTACTTC.

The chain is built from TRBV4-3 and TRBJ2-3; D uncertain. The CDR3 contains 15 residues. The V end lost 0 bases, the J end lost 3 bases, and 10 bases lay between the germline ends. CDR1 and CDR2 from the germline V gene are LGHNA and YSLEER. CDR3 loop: CASSQDRASTDTQYF. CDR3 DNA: TGCGCCAGCAGCCAAGATCGCGCGAGTACAGATACGCAGTATTTT.

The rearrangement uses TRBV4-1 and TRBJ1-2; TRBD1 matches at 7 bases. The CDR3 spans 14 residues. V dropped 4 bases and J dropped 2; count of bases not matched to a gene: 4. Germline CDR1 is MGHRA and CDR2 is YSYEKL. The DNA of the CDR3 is TGCGCCAGCAGCCCCCCGGGACAGAACTATGGCTACACCTTC. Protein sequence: CASSPPGQNYGYTF.

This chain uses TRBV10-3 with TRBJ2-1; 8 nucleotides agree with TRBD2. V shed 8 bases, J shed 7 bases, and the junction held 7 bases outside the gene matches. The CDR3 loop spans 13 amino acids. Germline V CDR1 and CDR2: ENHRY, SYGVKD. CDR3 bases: TGTGCCATCGGAAGCGGGAGCGAAAATGAGCAGTTCTTC. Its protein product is CAIGSGSENEQFF.

The CDR3 nucleotides read TGTGCCAGCTCTGGGACAGGGCACACCGGGGAGCTGTTTTTT. Protein sequence: CASSGTGHTGELFF. The chain employs TRBV18 and TRBJ2-2; TRBD1 agrees at 9 bases. This CDR3 has 14 amino acids. With V trimmed by 6 bases and J by 3 bases, 2 bases remained unmatched. CDR1 and CDR2 (germline): KGHSH, LQKENI.

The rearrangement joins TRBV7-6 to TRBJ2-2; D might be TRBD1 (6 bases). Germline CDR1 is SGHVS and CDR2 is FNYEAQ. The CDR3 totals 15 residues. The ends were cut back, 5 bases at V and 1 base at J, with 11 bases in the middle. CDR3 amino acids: CASSPGTLNTGELFF. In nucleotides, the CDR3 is TGTGCCAGCAGCCCCGGGACATTGAACACCGGGGAGCTGTTTTTT.

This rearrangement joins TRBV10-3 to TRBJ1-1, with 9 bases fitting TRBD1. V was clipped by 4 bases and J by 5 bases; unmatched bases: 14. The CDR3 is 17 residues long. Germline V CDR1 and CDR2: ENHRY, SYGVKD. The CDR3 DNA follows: TGTGCCATCAGTGGTCTCGGGACAGGGACGTCTAAGACTGAAGCTTTCTTT. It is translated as CAISGLGTGTSKTEAFF.

The DNA of the CDR3 is TGTGCCAGCAGCCAACGGGACAGTCTTAATTCACCCCTCCACTTT. Translation: CASSQRDSLNSPLHF. The chain is built from TRBV7-9 and TRBJ1-6; 7 bases fit TRBD1. The CDR3 spans 15 residues. The V gene's germline CDR1 is SEHNR and CDR2 FQNEAQ (reference sequence). Trimming cost V 5 bases and J 6 bases; bases outside gene matches: 7.

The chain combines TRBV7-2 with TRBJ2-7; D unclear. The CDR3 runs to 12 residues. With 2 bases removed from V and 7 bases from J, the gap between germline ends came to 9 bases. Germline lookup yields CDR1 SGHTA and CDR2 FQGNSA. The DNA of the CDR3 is TGTGCCAGCAGCTTAACAGCAAGAGAGCAGTACTTC. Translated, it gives CASSLTAREQYF.

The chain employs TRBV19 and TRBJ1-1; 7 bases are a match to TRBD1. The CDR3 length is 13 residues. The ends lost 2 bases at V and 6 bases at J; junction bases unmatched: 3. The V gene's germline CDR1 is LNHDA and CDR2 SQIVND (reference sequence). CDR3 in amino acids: CASSIQGGAEAFF. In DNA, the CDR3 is TGTGCCAGTAGTATACAGGGGGGAGCTGAAGCTTTCTTT.

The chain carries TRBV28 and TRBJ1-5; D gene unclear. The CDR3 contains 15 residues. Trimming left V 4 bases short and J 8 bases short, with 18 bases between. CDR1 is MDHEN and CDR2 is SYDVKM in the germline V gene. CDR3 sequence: CASSSRRGKIEPQHF. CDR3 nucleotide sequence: TGTGCCAGCAGTTCCCGTCGCGGGAAGATAGAGCCCCAGCATTTT.

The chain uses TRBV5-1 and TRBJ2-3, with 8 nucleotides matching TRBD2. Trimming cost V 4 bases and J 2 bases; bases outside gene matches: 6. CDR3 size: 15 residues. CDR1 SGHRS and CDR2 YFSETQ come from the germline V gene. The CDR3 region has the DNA TGCGCCAGCAGCGGCGGGAGGAGGGTCACAGATACGCAGTATTTT. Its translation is CASSGGRRVTDTQYF.

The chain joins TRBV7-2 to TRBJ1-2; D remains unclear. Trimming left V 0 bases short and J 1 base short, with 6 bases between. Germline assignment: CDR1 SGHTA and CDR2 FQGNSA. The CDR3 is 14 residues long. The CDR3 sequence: CASSLATVNYGYTF. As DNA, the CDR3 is TGTGCCAGCAGCTTAGCCACGGTTAACTATGGCTACACCTTC.

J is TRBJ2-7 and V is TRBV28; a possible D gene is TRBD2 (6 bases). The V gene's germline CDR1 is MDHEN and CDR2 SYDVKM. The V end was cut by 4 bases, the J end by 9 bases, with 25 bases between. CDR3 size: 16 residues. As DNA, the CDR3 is TGTGCCAGCAGTTCCCCCGAGGCGGGGCCGAATAGGAGGCAGTACTTC. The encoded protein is CASSSPEAGPNRRQYF. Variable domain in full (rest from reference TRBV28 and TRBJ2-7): DVKVTQSSRYLVKRTGEKVFLECVQDMDHENMFWYRQDPGLGLRLIYFSYDVKMKEKGDIPEGYSVSREKKERFSLILESASTNQTSMYLCASSSPEAGPNRRQYFGPGTRLTVT.

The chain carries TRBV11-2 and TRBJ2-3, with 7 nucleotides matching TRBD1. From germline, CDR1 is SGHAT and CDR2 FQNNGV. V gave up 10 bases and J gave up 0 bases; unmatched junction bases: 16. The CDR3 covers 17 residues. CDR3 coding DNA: TGTGCCACCCTCCGGGACAGACCTCAAATTAGCACAGATACGCAGTATTTT. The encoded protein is CATLRDRPQISTDTQYF.

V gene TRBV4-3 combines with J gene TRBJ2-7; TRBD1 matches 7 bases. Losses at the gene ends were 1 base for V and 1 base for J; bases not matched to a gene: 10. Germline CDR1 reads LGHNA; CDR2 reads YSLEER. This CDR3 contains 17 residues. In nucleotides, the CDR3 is TGCGCCAGCAGCCAAGCAGCAGGGGGTTTTGGGTCCTACGAGCAGTACTTC. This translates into CASSQAAGGFGSYEQYF.

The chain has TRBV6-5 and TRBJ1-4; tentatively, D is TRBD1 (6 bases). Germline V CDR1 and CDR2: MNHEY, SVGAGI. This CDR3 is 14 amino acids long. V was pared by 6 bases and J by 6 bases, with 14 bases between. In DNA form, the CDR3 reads TGTGCCAGCAGAGATACAGGGTGGGATGAAAAACTGTTTTTT. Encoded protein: CASRDTGWDEKLFF.

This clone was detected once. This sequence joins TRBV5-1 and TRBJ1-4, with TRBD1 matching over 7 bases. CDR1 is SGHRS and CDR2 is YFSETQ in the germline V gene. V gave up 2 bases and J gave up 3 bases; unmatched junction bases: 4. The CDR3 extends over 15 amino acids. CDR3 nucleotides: TGCGCCAGCAGCTTTACAGGGGCTTCTAATGAAAAACTGTTTTTT. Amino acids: CASSFTGASNEKLFF.

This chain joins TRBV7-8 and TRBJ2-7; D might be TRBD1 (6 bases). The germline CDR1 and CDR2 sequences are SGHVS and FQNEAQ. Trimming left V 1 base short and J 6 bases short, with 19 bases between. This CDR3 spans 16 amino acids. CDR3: CASSLGGTIAGAEQYF. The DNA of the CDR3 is TGTGCCAGCAGCTTAGGGGGCACGATCGCAGGGGCCGAGCAGTACTTC. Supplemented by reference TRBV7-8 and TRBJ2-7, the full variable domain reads GAGVSQSPRYKVAKRGQDVALRCDPISGHVSLFWYQQALGQGPEFLTYFQNEAQLDKSGLPSDRFFAERPEGSVSTLKIQRTQQEDSAVYLCASSLGGTIAGAEQYFGPGTRLTVT.

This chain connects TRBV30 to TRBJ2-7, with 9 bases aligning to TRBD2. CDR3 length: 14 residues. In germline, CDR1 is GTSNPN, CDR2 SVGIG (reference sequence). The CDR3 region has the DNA TGTGCTAGTGCGCGCAGCGGGAGGTCGTACGAGCAGTACTTC. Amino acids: CASARSGRSYEQYF.

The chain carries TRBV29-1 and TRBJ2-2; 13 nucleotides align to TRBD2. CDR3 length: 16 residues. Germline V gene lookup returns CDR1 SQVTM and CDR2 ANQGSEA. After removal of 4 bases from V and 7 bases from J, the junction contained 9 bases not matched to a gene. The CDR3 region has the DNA TGCAGCGTTGCTCAGCGGACTAGCGGGAGACTCGGGGAGCTGTTTTTT. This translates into CSVAQRTSGRLGELFF.